This is a list of T cell receptor beta chains from one sample in a study of shared clonotypes between healthy human individuals. The repertoire was sequenced with immunoSEQ multiplex PCR; TCRdb's copy has only in-frame clones and lacks some. The sample yields millions of clones, about 95% seen once. Sequencing input: naive CD8+ T cells sorted from blood. The receptors here all came from a man aged 18-30 years in good health. Each CDR3 is given with its conserved first and last residue. Fields, in order: CDR3 DNA, CDR3 protein, V gene, D gene, J gene. A D gene is named only where the DNA matches it firmly.

CDR3nt: TGTGCCAGTAGTCCAATGGTGGCTATTGGGCCCCACGAGCAGTACTTC
CDR3aa: CASSPMVAIGPHEQYF
v_gene: TRBV19
d_gene: NA
j_gene: TRBJ2-7

CDR3nt: TGTGCCAGTGGGCGTATGTACAACACAGATACGCAGTATTTT
CDR3aa: CASGRMYNTDTQYF
v_gene: TRBV19
d_gene: NA
j_gene: TRBJ2-3

CDR3nt: TGCGCCAGCAACCCGACAGGGGGCGGCTATGGCTACACCTTC
CDR3aa: CASNPTGGGYGYTF
v_gene: TRBV5-1
d_gene: TRBD1
j_gene: TRBJ1-2

CDR3nt: TGTGCCAGCAGTGCCCGGGGGAGCAATCAGCCCCAGCATTTT
CDR3aa: CASSARGSNQPQHF
v_gene: TRBV27
d_gene: NA
j_gene: TRBJ1-5

CDR3nt: TGTGCCAGCAGCCCATCCCCGGACAGAGGGGGCTACAATGAGCAGTTCTTC
CDR3aa: CASSPSPDRGGYNEQFF
v_gene: TRBV7-9
d_gene: NA
j_gene: TRBJ2-1

CDR3nt: TGCGCCAGCACCCCGACTTCCTCCAAAAACATTCAGTACTTC
CDR3aa: CASTPTSSKNIQYF
v_gene: TRBV5-1
d_gene: NA
j_gene: TRBJ2-4

CDR3nt: TGTGCCAGCAGTTTATCGGTCAGTCCGCACACTGAAGCTTTCTTT
CDR3aa: CASSLSVSPHTEAFF
v_gene: TRBV28
d_gene: NA
j_gene: TRBJ1-1

CDR3nt: TGTGCCAGTAGTATAGGTGCGGGGTTCTACGAGCAGTACTTC
CDR3aa: CASSIGAGFYEQYF
v_gene: TRBV19
d_gene: NA
j_gene: TRBJ2-7

CDR3nt: TGCGCCAGCAGCTTGGTGGGGGGGCGTCAAGAGACCCAGTACTTC
CDR3aa: CASSLVGGRQETQYF
v_gene: TRBV5-1
d_gene: NA
j_gene: TRBJ2-5

CDR3nt: TGTGCCAGCAGTGCCTCAGGGGTCCAAGAGACCCAGTACTTC
CDR3aa: CASSASGVQETQYF
v_gene: TRBV6-5
d_gene: NA
j_gene: TRBJ2-5

CDR3nt: TGTGCCAGCAGTGAAAGGACAGGGCTGGGTTCCATTGATGGCTACACCTTC
CDR3aa: CASSERTGLGSIDGYTF
v_gene: TRBV6-1
d_gene: TRBD1
j_gene: TRBJ1-2

CDR3nt: TGTGCCAGCAGCGAAGCGGGCCCTTCGGGCTATGGCTACACCTTC
CDR3aa: CASSEAGPSGYGYTF
v_gene: TRBV11-1
d_gene: NA
j_gene: TRBJ1-2

CDR3nt: TGTGCCAGCAGCCCGCAGAACACTGAAGCTTTCTTT
CDR3aa: CASSPQNTEAFF
v_gene: TRBV14
d_gene: NA
j_gene: TRBJ1-1

CDR3nt: TGTGCCAGCAGTTACCTCGGATTAACGGAGACGCAGTATTTT
CDR3aa: CASSYLGLTETQYF
v_gene: TRBV6-5
d_gene: NA
j_gene: TRBJ2-3

CDR3nt: TGTGCCAGCAGCTTAGACGGGACAGGGTCCGGGGAGCTGTTTTTT
CDR3aa: CASSLDGTGSGELFF
v_gene: TRBV13
d_gene: TRBD1
j_gene: TRBJ2-2

CDR3nt: TGTGCCAGCAGCTTGCCCGGGGGCCCGGACGAGCAGTACTTC
CDR3aa: CASSLPGGPDEQYF
v_gene: TRBV7-9
d_gene: NA
j_gene: TRBJ2-7

CDR3nt: TGTGCCAGCAGCTCCACAGGGGGGGACTATGGCTACACCTTC
CDR3aa: CASSSTGGDYGYTF
v_gene: TRBV7-9
d_gene: TRBD1
j_gene: TRBJ1-2